The clone carrying this T cell receptor beta chain was recorded only once. It was with unique molecular identifiers that the TCRbeta library was prepared. Each CDR3 protein is one row after TCRdb ran MiXCR on the PCR reads. The sample consists of 440,000 or so distinct CDR3 sequences, 11% of them appearing once. The record originates from a study of T-cell reconstitution after alpha-beta-depleted transplantation in children. The germline V gene encodes CDR1 MNHEY and CDR2 SMNVEV (reference sequence). V lost 7 bases and J lost 3, with 8 bases in between. The CDR3 is made up of 12 amino acids. The source material was PBMCs from the stem cell graft donor, sampled from the stem cell graft. The V call is TRBV27, the J call TRBJ2-3, with D hard to call. The receptor was derived from a human donor who donated a stem cell graft to a child with acute myeloid leukemia. CDR3 bases: TGTGCCAGCACTTTTGGGACAGATACGCAGTATTTT. Its translation: CASTFGTDTQYF.